This TCR beta chain comes out of a study of shared clonotypes between healthy human individuals. Turning to the study itself: Each donor's CD8 memory used one plate, CD8 naive two, each CD4 subset three. Study-level points and caveats: Across a handful of donors, naive CD4 shared around 5.1%, naive CD8 around 3.5%, memory CD4 more than 2%, memory CD8 about 0.4%.

It was CD45RO-negative cells, positively selected for CCR7, that made up naive CD8 cells, with terminally differentiated effector memory CD45RA+ cells excluded. The table lists this clone with a count of one. Its antigen is as yet unknown. CDR3 length equals 16 residues. Germline loops: CDR1 MNHEY, CDR2 SMNVEV (reference sequence). The V and J ends lost 4 bases and 4 bases, in that order; junction bases with no gene match: 4. Replicate sorted-subset PCRs were loaded with 150 to 250 ng DNA, roughly 33,000 T cell genomes. Per the study methods: Without quality scores, immunoSEQ junctional reads could not be filtered like full-length reads. Repertoires were generated with immunoSEQ multiplex PCR, while TCRdb's copy carries only in-frame clones and drops some. The V and J calls and clone size are taken from that table; D and trimming were inferred from the DNA. The sample yields around 600,000 clones, 90% to 95% seen once.

Sequencing used naive CD8+ T cells sorted from blood. The clonotype originates from a woman younger than 45 in good health. The chain combines TRBV27 with TRBJ2-1, with 13 positions matching TRBD2. The CDR3 protein is CASSSSGLAGYNEQFF. CDR3 DNA: TGTGCCAGCAGTTCCTCGGGACTAGCGGGATACAATGAGCAGTTCTTC.